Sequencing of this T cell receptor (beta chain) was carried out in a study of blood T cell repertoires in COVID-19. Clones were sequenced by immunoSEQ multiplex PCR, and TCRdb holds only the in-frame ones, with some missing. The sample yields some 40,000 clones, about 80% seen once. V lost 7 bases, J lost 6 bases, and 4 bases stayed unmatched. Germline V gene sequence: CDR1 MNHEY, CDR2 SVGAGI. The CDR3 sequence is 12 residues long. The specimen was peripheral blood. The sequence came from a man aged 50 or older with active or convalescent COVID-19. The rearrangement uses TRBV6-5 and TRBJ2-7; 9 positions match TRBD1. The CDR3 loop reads CASINRGREQYF. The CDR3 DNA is TGTGCCAGCATTAACAGGGGGCGCGAGCAGTACTTC.